This entry lists 10 T cell receptor beta chains sequenced from one sample in a study of T cell repertoires in cytomegalovirus infection. Each CDR3 protein is one row after TCRdb ran MiXCR on the reads. Of about 460,000 distinct CDR3 sequences in the sample, 11% are singletons; the top ten hold about 10%. Sequencing was performed on PBMCs. These receptors were obtained from a human donor in good health (CMV status not recorded). Some clones in this sample may be carry-over from other donors' samples.

This clonotype was detected many times. V gene TRBV11-1 combines with J gene TRBJ2-2; 7 bases map to TRBD1. The CDR3 is made up of 15 amino acids. Unmatched junction bases numbered 5, after V lost 1 base and J lost 6 bases. Germline V gene data show CDR1 as SGHAT and CDR2 as FQDESV (reference sequence). CDR3 sequence: CASSLEQGLAGELFF. The CDR3 DNA follows: TGTGCCAGCAGCTTAGAACAGGGGTTAGCCGGGGAGCTGTTTTTT.

The J gene is TRBJ1-2, the V gene TRBV5-1; tentatively, D is TRBD1 (6 bases). The V end lost 9 bases, the J end lost 6 bases, and 21 bases lay between the germline ends. The CDR3 runs 14 residues. Germline V gives CDR1 SGHRS, CDR2 YFSETQ. The CDR3: CATPSGPGEDGYTF. In DNA, the CDR3 is TGCGCCACCCCGTCAGGACCAGGGGAGGATGGCTACACCTTC.

At least ten counts were recorded for this clonotype. The V gene is TRBV4-2, the J gene TRBJ1-5; D gene uncertain. V dropped 0 bases and J dropped 8 bases, with 8 bases sitting between them. This CDR3 is built from 13 residues. Germline CDR1 and CDR2: LGHNA and YNFKEQ. Here the CDR3 reads CASSQDSGEPQHF. The CDR3 DNA is TGTGCCAGCAGCCAAGATTCCGGGGAGCCCCAGCATTTT.

There are many counts of this clonotype. The chain links TRBV12-3 or TRBV12-4 to TRBJ1-5; D is unresolved. CDR3 length equals 14 residues. The germline V and J ends were trimmed by 2 bases and 7 bases, with 12 bases remaining between them. Written as DNA, the CDR3 is TGTGCCAGCAGTTTATTTGCAGGCCCCCAGCCCCAGCATTTT. It codes for CASSLFAGPQPQHF.

This clonotype was seen at least ten times. V usage is TRBV5-5 and J usage is TRBJ2-1, with 7 bases fitting TRBD1. J was trimmed by 7 bases and V by 6 bases; bases with no gene match: 16. The CDR3 is made up of 16 amino acids. The V gene's germline CDR1 is SGHKS and CDR2 YYEKEE (reference sequence). This CDR3 reads CASNYDRVRGGNEQFF. CDR3 nucleotide sequence: TGTGCCAGCAACTACGACAGGGTACGGGGTGGGAATGAGCAGTTCTTC. Combining the CDR3 with reference TRBV5-5 and TRBJ2-1 gives the whole variable domain DAGVTQSPTHLIKTRGQQVTLRCSPISGHKSVSWYQQVLGQGPQFIFQYYEKEERGRGNFPDRFSARQFPNYSSELNVNALLLGDSALYLCASNYDRVRGGNEQFFGPGTRLTVL.

This clonotype was detected many times. The chain joins TRBV29-1 to TRBJ2-6; D unclear. CDR1 is SQVTM, CDR2 ANQGSEA, per germline. The CDR3 is 13 amino acids. V lost 2 bases and J lost 1, with 3 bases in between. CDR3 amino acids: CSVEQSGANVLTF. DNA for the CDR3: TGCAGCGTTGAACAGTCTGGGGCCAACGTCCTGACTTTC.

This clonotype was seen at least ten times. The CDR3 region is CASSLGGKQPQHF. The CDR3 DNA reads as TGTGCCAGCAGTTTAGGGGGAAAGCAGCCCCAGCATTTT. This sequence joins TRBV12-3 or TRBV12-4 and TRBJ1-5, with no clear D. The CDR3 is 13 amino acids. V was trimmed by 1 base and J by 7 bases, leaving 8 bases between them.

Many counts were recorded for this clonotype. The chain joins TRBV5-1 to TRBJ2-2; 15 bases are a match to TRBD2. The CDR3 runs to 18 residues. V shed 4 bases, J shed 4 bases, and the junction held 8 bases outside the gene matches. CDR1 SGHRS and CDR2 YFSETQ come from the germline V gene. CDR3 sequence: CASSKGLAGGTVTGELFF. The CDR3 nucleotides read TGCGCCAGCAGCAAGGGACTAGCGGGAGGCACGGTCACCGGGGAGCTGTTTTTT. Supplemented by reference TRBV5-1 and TRBJ2-2, the full variable domain reads KAGVTQTPRYLIKTRGQQVTLSCSPISGHRSVSWYQQTPGQGLQFLFEYFSETQRNKGNFPGRFSGRQFSNSRSEMNVSTLELGDSALYLCASSKGLAGGTVTGELFFGEGSRLTVL.

The chain carries TRBV15 and TRBJ2-7; D is uncertain. CDR1 is LNHNV and CDR2 is YYDKDF in the germline V gene (reference sequence). Deletions cut 1 base from V and 0 bases from J, with 7 bases between. This CDR3 contains 14 residues. The CDR3 DNA reads as TGTGCCACCAGCAGAGGCTACATCTCCTACGAGCAGTACTTC. Translating it yields CATSRGYISYEQYF.

This clonotype was observed at least ten times. The chain couples TRBV7-9 to TRBJ1-1; D is undetermined. The CDR3 loop spans 15 amino acids. V dropped 1 base and J dropped 4 bases, with 13 bases sitting between them. Germline assignment: CDR1 SEHNR and CDR2 FQNEAQ (reference sequence). The CDR3 reads CASSLDLPRGTEAFF. CDR3 nucleotide sequence: TGTGCCAGCAGCTTAGACCTCCCCCGGGGCACTGAAGCTTTCTTT.